This T cell receptor (beta chain) was found in a study of CD8 T cells in ankylosing spondylitis (dated by TCRdb to 2015 to 2018). Broadly, across the study: The study set out to find disease-linked TCR variants by profiling T cell receptor beta repertoires in ankylosing spondylitis patients and healthy donors. The whole study cohort included under 140 healthy donors and 20 to 30 ankylosing spondylitis patients. Peripheral blood samples were taken, and synovial fluid was additionally collected from ankylosing spondylitis patients. General study outcomes and caveats: A CD8+ phenotype was shown by the disease-linked clones, which were found at relatively low frequencies in peripheral blood. Blood from ankylosing spondylitis patients appeared to be characterized by a TCR beta motif made up of under ten highly homologous amino acid variants. Significant enrichment of the disease-linked clones was reported in matched synovial fluid samples from ankylosing spondylitis patients. Some TCR beta motif variants had previously been reported in synovial fluid and blood of reactive arthritis patients, which suggested common disease-initiation mechanisms.

Sequenced on an Illumina HiSeq 2500. TCR beta libraries were prepared by quantitative 5'-RACE with molecular barcodes. As for the authors' bioinformatics: Disease-linked TCR variants were identified with a new computational method built on a probabilistic model of VDJ rearrangement. The raw public reads went through TCRdb reprocessing: fastp at Q25, MiXCR clone calling, in-frame beta chains kept. Rows are combined by CDR3 protein, so each entry shows the most common genes and DNA. TCRdb's processing, not the study's, gives the V and J calls here. This sample comprises more than 100,000 distinct CDR3 sequences, more than 9.5% of them detected only once. The ten largest clones capture roughly 4.3% of the sample. As concerns this clonotype: What this receptor recognizes is not known. No much larger clonotype is one base removed from it; base qualities were not supplied.

As encoded in the germline V gene, CDR1 is SGHRS while CDR2 is YFSETQ. For this chain, trimming is 4 bases at the V end and 7 bases at the J end, and the number of junction bases without a gene match is 10. The CDR3 numbers 17 residues from cysteine through phenylalanine. Only the CDR3 region is kept as DNA, spanning 51 bases read in frame from base 1. Recombination linked TRBV5-1 to TRBJ2-1; 14 bases in the middle match TRBD2. Sequenced sample: blood, either unsorted or a sorted T cell fraction (not recorded which). This receptor was identified in a female donor with ankylosing spondylitis or in good health (not recorded which). At the DNA level, the sequence is TGCGCCAGCAGCCTTATCGCCGGGACTAGCGGGAGAAATGAGCAGTTCTTC. Its protein reads: CASSLIAGTSGRNEQFF.